Listed below are T cell receptor beta chains from one sample, sequenced in a study of T cell responses to AZD1222 COVID-19 vaccine. Repertoires were generated with immunoSEQ multiplex PCR, while TCRdb's copy carries only in-frame clones and drops some. Counted here are 95,000 to 100,000 clones, roughly 90% occurring once; the ten biggest clones make up 16%. Material: peripheral blood, obtained 28 days after the second AZD1222 dose. The receptors shown here come from an adult who received the AZD1222 COVID-19 vaccine. Each CDR3 is given with its conserved first and last residue. D genes are given only for firm matches. Only some rows state a clone size, as once, few, many or a class for expanded clones.

>.|TRBV19|TRBJ1-5|TRBD1
CASSGGRGLGNQPQHF
TGTGCCAGTAGTGGGGGGAGGGGGCTTGGCAATCAGCCCCAGCATTTT
>.|TRBV5-1|TRBJ1-5|TRBD1
CASSQGADQPQHF
TGCGCCAGCAGCCAGGGGGCGGATCAGCCCCAGCATTTT
>.|TRBV11-3|TRBJ2-7|.
CASSLTAEGSYEQYF
TGTGCCAGCAGCTTAACGGCGGAAGGCTCCTACGAGCAGTACTTC
>.|TRBV2|TRBJ1-2|TRBD1
CASSLQGDYGYTF
TGTGCCAGCAGTCTGCAGGGGGACTATGGCTACACCTTC
>few|TRBV28|TRBJ2-2|TRBD1
CASLSTGDTGELFF
TGTGCCAGCCTCTCGACAGGGGACACCGGGGAGCTGTTTTTT
>.|TRBV14|TRBJ2-1|TRBD2
CASSLTGLAGFSEQFF
TGTGCCAGCAGCCTGACGGGACTAGCGGGTTTCAGTGAGCAGTTCTTC
>few|TRBV5-1|TRBJ2-2|TRBD1
CASHFRGNGELFF
TGCGCCAGTCATTTCAGGGGGAACGGGGAGCTGTTTTTT
>.|TRBV28|TRBJ2-7|.
CASSFGLGVYEQYF
TGTGCCAGCAGTTTTGGGCTGGGGGTCTACGAGCAGTACTTC
>.|TRBV19|TRBJ2-7|.
CASSNRAGSIYEQYF
TGTGCCAGTAGTAACAGGGCGGGAAGTATCTACGAGCAGTACTTC
>.|TRBV28|TRBJ2-1|TRBD2
CATGLAGYEQFF
TGTGCCACGGGACTAGCGGGGTATGAGCAGTTCTTC
>.|TRBV19|TRBJ2-2|TRBD2
CASSIGGRTYTGELFF
TGTGCCAGTAGTATCGGCGGGAGGACCTACACCGGGGAGCTGTTTTTT
>.|TRBV11-2|TRBJ2-3|.
CASSLESQARGTDTQYF
TGTGCCAGCAGCTTAGAATCCCAGGCCAGGGGTACAGATACGCAGTATTTT
>.|TRBV5-5|TRBJ2-7|TRBD2
CASSPLSAGAGGINEQYF
TGTGCCAGCAGCCCGCTCTCGGCAGGAGCGGGAGGGATTAACGAGCAGTACTTC
>.|TRBV5-6|TRBJ1-6|.
CASSSTRRSNNSPLHF
TGTGCCAGCAGCTCAACTCGACGGAGCAATAATTCACCCCTCCACTTT
>.|TRBV5-6|TRBJ1-5|.
CASSLNSYNQPQHF
TGTGCCAGCAGCTTGAACAGTTACAATCAGCCCCAGCATTTT
>.|TRBV19|TRBJ1-4|.
CASSKNRGRINEKLFF
TGTGCCAGTAGTAAGAACCGGGGGCGGATTAATGAAAAACTGTTTTTT
>.|TRBV7-2|TRBJ2-7|.
CASSPGHSPLYF
TGTGCCAGCAGCCCGGGACATTCCCCGTTGTACTTC
>.|TRBV10-1|TRBJ2-5|.
CASSPTQSGQETQYF
TGCGCCAGCAGTCCCACCCAGAGCGGCCAAGAGACCCAGTACTTC
>.|TRBV5-6|TRBJ2-2|TRBD1
CASSFNRDSNTGELFF
TGTGCCAGCAGCTTTAACCGGGACAGTAACACCGGGGAGCTGTTTTTT
>.|TRBV2|TRBJ2-7|TRBD2
CASRRLADPYEQYF
TGTGCCAGCAGGAGACTAGCTGATCCCTACGAGCAGTACTTC
>.|TRBV4-1|TRBJ2-1|TRBD2
CASSQVGSGGYNEQFF
TGCGCCAGCAGCCAAGTTGGGAGCGGGGGCTACAATGAGCAGTTCTTC
>once|TRBV7-2|TRBJ2-2|.
CASSLLLSALIRGELFF
TGTGCCAGCAGCTTATTACTCTCGGCCCTAATACGCGGGGAGCTGTTTTTT
>once|TRBV28|TRBJ2-1|TRBD2
CASSSGTSGRDEQFF
TGTGCCAGCAGCTCCGGGACTAGCGGGAGGGATGAGCAGTTCTTC
>.|TRBV7-9|TRBJ1-5|.
CASSLRAEGAQHF
TGTGCCAGCAGTCTCCGAGCCGAAGGGGCCCAGCATTTT
>.|TRBV15|TRBJ1-6|TRBD1
CATSRTGTGNSPLHF
TGTGCCACCAGCAGGACCGGGACAGGGAACTCACCCCTCCACTTT
>.|TRBV5-1|TRBJ2-1|.
CASRGGDSEQFF
TGCGCCAGCAGGGGCGGGGACTCTGAGCAGTTCTTC
>.|TRBV7-9|TRBJ2-2|TRBD1
CASSRQGRTGELFF
TGTGCCAGCAGCCGACAGGGACGCACCGGGGAGCTGTTTTTT
>.|TRBV12-3/TRBV12-4|TRBJ2-1|.
CATRRSSYNEQFF
TGTGCCACCCGGAGAAGCTCCTACAATGAGCAGTTCTTC
>once|TRBV7-7|TRBJ2-2|.
CASRMSITGELFF
TGTGCCAGCAGGATGAGTATCACCGGGGAGCTGTTTTTT
>.|TRBV28|TRBJ2-7|.
CASLSGLSYEQYF
TGTGCCAGCCTTAGCGGTCTCTCCTACGAGCAGTACTTC
>.|TRBV7-3|TRBJ2-2|.
CASSFFERGTGELFF
TGTGCCAGCAGCTTTTTCGAAAGGGGGACCGGGGAGCTGTTTTTT
>few|TRBV18|TRBJ2-7|TRBD1
CASSPRASGQGINEQYF
TGTGCCAGCTCACCACGGGCAAGCGGACAGGGTATCAACGAGCAGTACTTC
>once|TRBV5-4|TRBJ2-3|.
CASSVQGATDTQYF
TGTGCCAGCAGCGTACAGGGAGCCACAGATACGCAGTATTTT
>.|TRBV27|TRBJ1-3|.
CASSLEGVAGSGNTIYF
TGTGCCAGCAGTTTAGAGGGGGTCGCCGGCTCTGGAAACACCATATATTTT
>.|TRBV18|TRBJ2-5|.
CASSLLTQETQYF
TGTGCCAGCTCACTCTTGACCCAAGAGACCCAGTACTTC
>.|TRBV25-1|TRBJ1-2|.
CASSWDGLVYGYTF
TGTGCCAGCTCATGGGACGGCCTCGTTTATGGCTACACCTTC
>.|TRBV10-2|TRBJ2-2|TRBD2
CASRGREGETGELFF
TGCGCCAGCCGTGGACGGGAGGGAGAAACCGGGGAGCTGTTTTTT
>.|TRBV19|TRBJ2-1|.
CASSIGLANEQFF
TGTGCCAGTAGTATTGGGCTAGCCAATGAGCAGTTCTTC